This T cell receptor beta chain was sequenced in a study of blood T cell repertoires in COVID-19. The V end lost 1 base, the J end lost 5 bases, and 8 bases lay between the germline ends. The CDR3 is 13 residues long. Measured with immunoSEQ multiplex PCR; TCRdb has only the in-frame clones, and not every one. The sample yields 410,000 or so clones, 70% to 90% seen once. The chain recombines TRBV12-3 or TRBV12-4 with TRBJ1-1; no clear D. The sequence was obtained from a woman aged 40 to 55 with COVID-19, enrolled during active disease. The material sequenced was peripheral blood. CDR3 coding DNA: TGTGCCAGCAGTTTAGGGGCCTCAACTGAAGCTTTCTTT. This encodes CASSLGASTEAFF.